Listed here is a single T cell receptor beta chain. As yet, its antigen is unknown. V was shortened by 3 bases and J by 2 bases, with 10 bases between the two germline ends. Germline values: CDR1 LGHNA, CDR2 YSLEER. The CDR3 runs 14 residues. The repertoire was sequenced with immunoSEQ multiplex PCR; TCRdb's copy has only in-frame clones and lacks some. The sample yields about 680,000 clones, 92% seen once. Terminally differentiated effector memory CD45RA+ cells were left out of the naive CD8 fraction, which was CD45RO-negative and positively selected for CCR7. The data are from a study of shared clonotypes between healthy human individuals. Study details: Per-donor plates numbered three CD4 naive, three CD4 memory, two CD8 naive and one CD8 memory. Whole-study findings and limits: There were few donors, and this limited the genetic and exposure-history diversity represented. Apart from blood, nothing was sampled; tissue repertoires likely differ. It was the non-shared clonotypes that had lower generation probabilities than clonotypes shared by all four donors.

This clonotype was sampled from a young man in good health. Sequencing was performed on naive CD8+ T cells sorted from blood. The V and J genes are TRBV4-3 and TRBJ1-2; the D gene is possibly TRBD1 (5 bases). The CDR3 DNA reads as TGCGCCAGCAGCCACGGGGGGTCCAACTATGGCTACACCTTC. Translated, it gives CASSHGGSNYGYTF.